Following are 25 T cell receptor beta chains from one sample sequenced in a study of CD8+ T cells in alopecia areata. Treatment defined: oral pan-JAK inhibitor, 5-10 mg twice daily. cDNA reverse transcribed from extracted RNA served as the sequencing template. Assay: immunoSEQ multiplex PCR; the TCRdb copy retains only in-frame clones and omits some. The sample contains about 220,000 clones, more than 45% of which appear only once. The specimen comprised CD4+ T cells sorted from blood, sampled at week 4, from a patient treated with tofacitinib. The receptors were sampled from a human donor with alopecia areata.

The chain employs TRBV4-3 and TRBJ2-1; 7 bases are shared with TRBD1. J was trimmed by 1 base and V by 2 bases; bases with no gene match: 2. The germline V gene encodes CDR1 LGHNA and CDR2 YSLEER. The CDR3 totals 15 residues. In DNA, the CDR3 is TGCGCCAGCAGCCAAACAGGGGTTTCCTACAATGAGCAGTTCTTC. Amino acid sequence: CASSQTGVSYNEQFF.

This clone was seen a few times. The V call is TRBV5-1, the J call TRBJ2-3; 10 nucleotides align to TRBD2. The J segment lost 2 bases and the V segment lost 4 bases, leaving 7 bases of the junction unmatched. Germline CDR1 and CDR2: SGHRS and YFSETQ. The CDR3 sequence is 16 residues long. The CDR3 DNA is TGCGCCAGCAGCCAAACTAGCGGGGCCACCACAGATACGCAGTATTTT. This translates into CASSQTSGATTDTQYF. Complete variable domain (other parts from reference TRBV5-1 and TRBJ2-3): KAGVTQTPRYLIKTRGQQVTLSCSPISGHRSVSWYQQTPGQGLQFLFEYFSETQRNKGNFPGRFSGRQFSNSRSEMNVSTLELGDSALYLCASSQTSGATTDTQYFGPGTRLTVL.

This clone was observed a few times. CDR3 in DNA: TGTGCCAGCAGTCCGGGACAGGGGGCCGATGAGCAGTTCTTC. Amino acids: CASSPGQGADEQFF. V and J are TRBV6-5 and TRBJ2-1, with 12 bases lining up with TRBD1. The trim removed 5 bases at V and 8 bases at J, leaving 4 bases unmatched. Germline values: CDR1 MNHEY, CDR2 SVGAGI. The CDR3 is 14 amino acids.

This chain connects TRBV5-1 to TRBJ2-5; D not certain. The CDR3 contains 12 residues. V lost 2 bases and J 3 bases, leaving 5 bases between the germline ends. Germline CDR1 and CDR2: SGHRS and YFSETQ. The CDR3 DNA is TGCGCCAGCAGCTTCACTGAAGAGACCCAGTACTTC. This codes for CASSFTEETQYF.

The chain employs TRBV7-2 and TRBJ2-5, with D possibly matching TRBD2 (7 bases). CDR3 length: 14 residues. Germline V gene data show CDR1 as SGHTA and CDR2 as FQGNSA. V was clipped by 3 bases and J by 4 bases, with 12 bases between them. CDR3 loop: CASSFGLGGETQYF. CDR3 bases: TGTGCCAGCAGCTTCGGACTAGGGGGAGAGACCCAGTACTTC.

This sequence joins TRBV30 and TRBJ2-7; D gene ambiguous. This CDR3 contains 11 residues. V was clipped by 5 bases and J by 5 bases, with 10 bases between them. CDR1 and CDR2 from the germline V gene are GTSNPN and SVGIG (reference sequence). In DNA, the CDR3 is TGTGCCTGGGGAATGGTAAACGAGCAGTACTTC. As protein: CAWGMVNEQYF. Variable domain in full (rest from reference TRBV30 and TRBJ2-7): SQTIHQWPATLVQPVGSPLSLECTVEGTSNPNLYWYRQAAGRGLQLLFYSVGIGQISSEVPQNLSASRPQDRQFILSSKKLLLSDSGFYLCAWGMVNEQYFGPGTRLTVT.

The chain uses TRBV7-2 and TRBJ1-1; possibly TRBD1 for D (5 bases). Germline V CDR1 and CDR2: SGHTA, FQGNSA. V shed 5 bases and J shed 3 bases, with 13 bases lying between them. This CDR3 comprises 14 residues. Here the CDR3 DNA reads TGTGCCAGCAGCCTCGGGACTCTAGACACTGAAGCTTTCTTT. Residues: CASSLGTLDTEAFF.

The gene calls are TRBV19 and TRBJ1-2, with 10 bases identical to TRBD1. J lost 4 bases, V lost 4 bases, and 3 bases had no gene match. The CDR3 is 14 residues long. Per germline, CDR1 LNHDA and CDR2 SQIVND (reference sequence). CDR3 in DNA: TGTGCCAGTAGTAGAGGACAGGGGGGCTATGGCTACACCTTC. Amino acids: CASSRGQGGYGYTF.

This clone was counted only a few times. The chain is built from TRBV19 and TRBJ2-1, with 8 bases lining up with TRBD2. Germline loops: CDR1 LNHDA, CDR2 SQIVND (reference sequence). The CDR3 loop spans 13 amino acids. V shed 7 bases and J 7 bases; nucleotides not matched to a gene: 6. The chain's CDR3 is CASTGGPVNEQFF. CDR3 nucleotide sequence: TGTGCCAGTACGGGGGGGCCTGTTAATGAGCAGTTCTTC.

The chain couples TRBV19 to TRBJ2-5; no reliable D call. Trimming cost V 5 bases and J 5 bases, with 9 bases left between them. The CDR3 loop spans 12 amino acids. Germline CDR1 reads LNHDA; CDR2 reads SQIVND (reference sequence). The CDR3 is CASSSGLETQYF. DNA for the CDR3: TGTGCCAGTAGTTCCGGCTTGGAGACCCAGTACTTC.

The chain employs TRBV4-1 and TRBJ2-6; TRBD1 matches 12 bases. The CDR3 runs to 17 residues. CDR1 and CDR2 from the germline V gene are MGHRA and YSYEKL. Unmatched junction bases numbered 4, after V lost 4 bases and J lost 3 bases. CDR3 residues: CASSPGQGAGGANVLTF. CDR3 sequence (DNA): TGCGCCAGCAGCCCGGGACAGGGGGCGGGTGGGGCCAACGTCCTGACTTTC.

The chain has TRBV25-1 and TRBJ1-5, with TRBD1 identical over 9 bases. The CDR3 has 12 residues. The V and J ends lost 6 bases and 7 bases, in that order; junction bases with no gene match: 1. The germline V gene encodes CDR1 MGHDK and CDR2 SYGVNS. The CDR3 DNA follows: TGTGCCAGCAGAGGACAGGGGCAGCCCCAGCATTTT. Amino acid sequence: CASRGQGQPQHF.

The rearrangement joins TRBV29-1 to TRBJ2-3, with TRBD1 identical over 8 bases. The CDR3 length is 15 residues. Looked up from germline, CDR1 is SQVTM and CDR2 is ANQGSEA. The trim removed 3 bases at V and 1 base at J, leaving 6 bases unmatched. The CDR3, as DNA: TGCAGCGTTGATCGGACAGGGATGCGCACAGATACGCAGTATTTT. This gives the protein CSVDRTGMRTDTQYF.

This clone was seen more than once but under ten times. The rearrangement joins TRBV6-5 to TRBJ2-7; 9 bases fit TRBD1. Germline CDR1 reads MNHEY; CDR2 reads SVGAGI. The length of the CDR3 is 15 residues. V lost 5 bases to trimming and J lost 3 bases; unmatched junction nucleotides: 8. For the CDR3, the DNA is TGTGCCAGCAGTCCGTACCGGGACAGGGTCTACGAGCAGTACTTC. Translated, it gives CASSPYRDRVYEQYF.

CDR3 sequence (DNA): TGCAGCGTTGCTACAGGGACCAATTCACCCCTCCACTTT. Encoded protein: CSVATGTNSPLHF. This chain links TRBV29-1 with TRBJ1-6; TRBD1 might be the D (6 bases). V lost 4 bases and J lost 7, with 11 bases in between. Germline CDR1 SQVTM, CDR2 ANQGSEA. The CDR3 contains 13 residues.

The count of this clone is one. CDR3 loop: CASSLARGLGAYNEQFF. The CDR3 coding sequence is TGTGCCAGCAGTTTAGCGAGGGGACTAGGGGCCTACAATGAGCAGTTCTTC. The chain links TRBV27 to TRBJ2-1, with 8 bases aligning to TRBD2. This CDR3 is built from 17 residues. Germline CDR1 is MNHEY and CDR2 is SMNVEV (reference sequence). The J segment lost 2 bases and the V segment lost 2 bases, leaving 8 bases of the junction unmatched.

The chain employs TRBV6-5 and TRBJ2-2, with D perhaps matching TRBD2 (7 bases). The CDR3 covers 13 residues. Germline CDR1 MNHEY, CDR2 SVGAGI. V was trimmed by 6 bases and J by 6 bases, leaving 11 bases between them. Here the CDR3 DNA reads TGTGCCAGCAGACAGGGAGGGTCCGGGGAGCTGTTTTTT. It codes for CASRQGGSGELFF.

The rearrangement uses TRBV29-1 and TRBJ1-1; tentative D call: TRBD1 (5 bases). The CDR3 loop spans 15 amino acids. Germline CDR1 and CDR2: SQVTM and ANQGSEA. The V gene lost 7 bases and the J gene lost 0 bases, with 18 bases spanning the gap. The CDR3: CSATQGPSMNTEAFF. CDR3 bases: TGCAGCGCGACCCAGGGTCCCTCTATGAACACTGAAGCTTTCTTT.

The chain has TRBV5-1 and TRBJ2-7, with D hard to call. The V gene lost 0 bases and the J gene lost 1 base, with 11 bases spanning the gap. Germline V gene sequence: CDR1 SGHRS, CDR2 YFSETQ. This CDR3 spans 15 amino acids. The CDR3, as DNA: TGCGCCAGCAGCTTGGGCAAGGGCGAATCCTACGAGCAGTACTTC. Amino acids: CASSLGKGESYEQYF.

In DNA form, the CDR3 reads TGTGCCAGCAGCCACTTCAGTATCGCGCAGTATTTT. Translation: CASSHFSIAQYF. The J gene is TRBJ2-3, the V gene TRBV14; D gene uncertain. Trimming stripped 3 bases from V and 10 bases from J, with 11 bases between. The length of the CDR3 is 12 residues. The germline V gene has CDR1 SGHDN and CDR2 FVKESK.

The CDR3 loop is CASSIRSGEQFF. CDR3 bases: TGTGCCAGTAGTATCCGTAGCGGGGAGCAGTTCTTC. The chain is built from TRBV19 and TRBJ2-1; 7 positions match TRBD2. The V gene end was trimmed by 3 bases and the J gene end by 10 bases; junction bases not matched to a gene: 3. CDR1 and CDR2 (germline): LNHDA, SQIVND (reference sequence). There are 12 residues in the CDR3.

V usage is TRBV10-3 and J usage is TRBJ1-2; D might be TRBD1 (6 bases). Germline loops: CDR1 ENHRY, CDR2 SYGVKD. The CDR3 covers 14 residues. V dropped 3 bases and J dropped 0 bases, with 8 bases sitting between them. The CDR3 reads CAISEQGTNYGYTF. DNA for the CDR3: TGTGCCATCAGTGAACAGGGAACTAACTATGGCTACACCTTC.

With regard to this clone: This same CDR3 is encoded by further DNA sequences in the sample. The CDR3, as DNA: TGCGCCAGCAGCTTAGACTTAGGAGGGGGCTATGGCTACACCTTC. Protein: CASSLDLGGGYGYTF. The chain is built from TRBV5-1 and TRBJ1-2; possibly TRBD1 for D (6 bases). The CDR3 runs 15 residues. Germline V gene lookup returns CDR1 SGHRS and CDR2 YFSETQ. The germline V and J ends were trimmed by 2 bases and 4 bases, with 15 bases remaining between them.

This clone was observed once. V gene TRBV4-2 combines with J gene TRBJ2-2; D remains ambiguous. The CDR3 is made up of 16 amino acids. V lost 1 base to trimming and J lost 1 base, with 10 bases between them. Germline V gene lookup returns CDR1 LGHNA and CDR2 YNFKEQ. CDR3 nucleotide sequence: TGTGCCAGCAGCCAAGGACAAGGGCAGAACACCGGGGAGCTGTTTTTT. The encoded protein is CASSQGQGQNTGELFF.

Here the CDR3 reads CSVVLGTANPYGYTF. In DNA form, the CDR3 reads TGCAGCGTTGTCTTGGGGACAGCGAACCCCTATGGCTACACCTTC. V usage is TRBV29-1 and J usage is TRBJ1-2, with TRBD1 matching over 7 bases. This CDR3 region has 15 residues. V dropped 4 bases and J dropped 4; count of bases not matched to a gene: 12. Germline CDR1 reads SQVTM; CDR2 reads ANQGSEA.